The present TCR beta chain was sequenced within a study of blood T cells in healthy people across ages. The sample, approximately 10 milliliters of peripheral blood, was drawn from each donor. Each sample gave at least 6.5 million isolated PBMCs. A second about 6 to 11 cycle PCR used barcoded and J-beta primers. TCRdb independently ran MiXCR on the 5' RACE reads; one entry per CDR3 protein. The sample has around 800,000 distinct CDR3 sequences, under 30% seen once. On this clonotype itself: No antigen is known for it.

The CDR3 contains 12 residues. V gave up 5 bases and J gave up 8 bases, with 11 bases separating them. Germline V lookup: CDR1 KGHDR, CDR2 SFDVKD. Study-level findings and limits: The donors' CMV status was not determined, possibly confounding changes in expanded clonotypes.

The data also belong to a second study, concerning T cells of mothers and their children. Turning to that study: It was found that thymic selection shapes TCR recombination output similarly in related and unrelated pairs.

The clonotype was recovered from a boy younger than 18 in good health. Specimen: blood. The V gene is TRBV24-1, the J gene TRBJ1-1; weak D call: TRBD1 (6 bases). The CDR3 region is CATSGPRGEAFF. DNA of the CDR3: TGTGCCACCAGTGGTCCCAGGGGAGAAGCTTTCTTT.